A single T cell receptor (beta chain) is shown here with its context. This specimen comes from a study of blood T cell repertoires in COVID-19. Turning to the study itself: Sites across the United States, Italy and Spain contributed samples from acute and convalescent COVID-19. Sources were T cells, B-cell-depleted T cells, or PBMCs; the material itself was cDNA or gDNA.

The germline V gene has CDR1 MNHNY and CDR2 SVGAGI (reference sequence). This CDR3 spans 15 amino acids. V lost 6 bases and J lost 7; bases outside the gene matches: 8. Libraries were prepared by immunoSEQ multiplex PCR; TCRdb keeps only in-frame clonotypes and omits some of them. The profile shows 150,000 or so clones, approximately 91% of them singletons. This receptor was obtained from a man aged 18 to 29 with acute or convalescent COVID-19. The V and J genes are TRBV6-6 and TRBJ1-5; 11 bases agree with TRBD1. Material for sequencing was peripheral blood. CDR3 in amino acids: CASRLGQGGTQPQHF. In nucleotides, the CDR3 is TGTGCCAGCAGACTGGGACAGGGGGGAACACAGCCCCAGCATTTT.